What follows are 20 T cell receptor beta chains derived from one specimen sequenced in a study of cytomegalovirus exposure and HLA in healthy donors. Repertoires were generated with immunoSEQ multiplex PCR, while TCRdb's copy carries only in-frame clones and drops some. The table has over 110,000 clones, around nine tenths seen once. Sequencing was done on a sample of PBMCs. The receptors were gathered from a man between 18 and 29 years old in good health and CMV-seropositive.

This chain joins TRBV5-1 and TRBJ1-2; tentative D call: TRBD1 (6 bases). The CDR3 has 14 amino acids. The V and J ends lost 4 bases and 7 bases respectively, with 17 bases between them. Germline assignment: CDR1 SGHRS and CDR2 YFSETQ. In DNA form, the CDR3 reads TGCGCCAGCAGCCCAGATACAGGGTTTGCTGGCTACACCTTC. Translated: CASSPDTGFAGYTF.

The rearrangement uses TRBV2 and TRBJ1-1, with D possibly matching TRBD1 (6 bases). This CDR3 is 14 amino acids long. CDR1 is SNHLY and CDR2 is FYNNEI in the germline V gene. With 6 bases removed from V and 0 bases from J, the gap between germline ends came to 11 bases. CDR3 in DNA: TGTGCCAGCAGCGGGGGGCCCTTGAACACTGAAGCTTTCTTT. It yields the protein CASSGGPLNTEAFF.

The chain has TRBV5-1 and TRBJ2-3; 12 bases map to TRBD2. The CDR3 runs 17 residues. V gave up 7 bases and J gave up 1 base; unmatched junction bases: 10. In germline, CDR1 is SGHRS, CDR2 YFSETQ. This CDR3 reads CASGGLAGGPGTDTQYF. The CDR3 DNA is TGCGCCAGCGGTGGGCTAGCGGGGGGGCCCGGCACAGATACGCAGTATTTT.

The chain recombines TRBV5-5 with TRBJ2-3, with TRBD1 matching 8 bases. The CDR3 contains 16 residues. Trimming took 1 base from V and 2 from J; bases not matched to a gene: 6. Germline V CDR1 and CDR2: SGHKS, YYEKEE (reference sequence). The CDR3 DNA sequence: TGTGCCAGCAGCTTGTACAGGGGGTCTCACACAGATACGCAGTATTTT. It encodes CASSLYRGSHTDTQYF.

The chain links TRBV18 to TRBJ1-4, with 9 bases matching TRBD1. The CDR3 runs to 14 residues. Germline CDR1 reads KGHSH; CDR2 reads LQKENI. The V segment lost 6 bases and the J segment 7 bases; nucleotides outside the gene matches: 6. CDR3 in amino acids: CASSSGTGIEKLFF. The DNA for the CDR3 is TGTGCCAGCTCGTCCGGGACAGGGATTGAAAAACTGTTTTTT.

This clone was seen a single time. The chain couples TRBV6-5 to TRBJ2-7; D not resolved. This CDR3 contains 15 residues. Germline lookup yields CDR1 MNHEY and CDR2 SVGAGI. Trimming removed 5 bases from V and 3 bases from J, with 17 bases in between. CDR3 in DNA: TGTGCCAGCAGTAGGTCTGGCGCGGCAAACTACGAGCAGTACTTC. It specifies CASSRSGAANYEQYF.

The chain joins TRBV19 to TRBJ1-3; TRBD1 matches 8 bases. The CDR3 spans 16 residues. Germline CDR1 is LNHDA and CDR2 is SQIVND (reference sequence). V gave up 10 bases and J gave up 4 bases; unmatched junction bases: 15. The CDR3 is CATTEPSGGTGNTIYF. The CDR3, as DNA: TGTGCCACCACCGAGCCCTCAGGGGGCACCGGAAACACCATATATTTT.

This rearrangement joins TRBV11-1 to TRBJ1-4; D gene uncertain. Trimming stripped 6 bases from V and 8 bases from J, with 13 bases between. This CDR3 comprises 13 residues. The germline gives CDR1 SGHAT, CDR2 FQDESV (reference sequence). CDR3 bases: TGTGCCAGCAGTGGAGCTCGGAGGGAAAAACTGTTTTTT. Amino acid sequence: CASSGARREKLFF.

The chain employs TRBV28 and TRBJ2-2; 8 nucleotides line up with TRBD2. The CDR3 totals 16 residues. Germline V CDR1 and CDR2: MDHEN, SYDVKM. Trimming took 2 bases from V and 6 from J; bases not matched to a gene: 8. CDR3 sequence reads: CASSLPGGPIPGELFF. CDR3 bases: TGTGCCAGCAGTTTACCGGGAGGGCCCATCCCCGGGGAGCTGTTTTTT.

J is TRBJ2-7 and V is TRBV11-2; 12 positions match TRBD2. Losses at the gene ends were 1 base for V and 4 bases for J; bases not matched to a gene: 2. CDR3 length: 15 residues. The germline V gene encodes CDR1 SGHAT and CDR2 FQNNGV. The CDR3 coding sequence is TGTGCCAGCAGCTTAGCCCTAGCGGGAGGGTACGAGCAGTACTTC. This gives the protein CASSLALAGGYEQYF. Full variable domain (missing parts from reference TRBV11-2 and TRBJ2-7): EAGVAQSPRYKIIEKRQSVAFWCNPISGHATLYWYQQILGQGPKLLIQFQNNGVVDDSQLPKDRFSAERLKGVDSTLKIQPAKLEDSAVYLCASSLALAGGYEQYFGPGTRLTVT.

The genes are TRBV11-2 and TRBJ2-5; no firm D call. This CDR3 spans 14 amino acids. Germline assignment: CDR1 SGHAT and CDR2 FQNNGV. The V end lost 1 base, the J end lost 1 base, and 7 bases lay between the germline ends. The CDR3 region is CASSLVAVQETQYF. The CDR3, as DNA: TGTGCCAGCAGCTTAGTGGCGGTCCAAGAGACCCAGTACTTC.

V gene TRBV6-5 combines with J gene TRBJ1-1, with a possible D match to TRBD1 (6 bases). CDR3 length equals 13 residues. The V gene lost 4 bases and the J gene lost 9 bases, with 15 bases spanning the gap. The germline V gene encodes CDR1 MNHEY and CDR2 SVGAGI. CDR3 DNA: TGTGCCAGCAGTTCCCCATCCAGGGGACAAGCTTTCTTT. As protein: CASSSPSRGQAFF.

The genes are TRBV5-4 and TRBJ2-1; maybe TRBD1 (6 bases). The CDR3 spans 17 residues. The germline V and J ends were trimmed by 3 bases and 0 bases, with 16 bases remaining between them. Germline lookup yields CDR1 SGHNT and CDR2 YYREEE (reference sequence). The CDR3 loop reads CASSSPQGRSSYNEQFF. CDR3 DNA sequence: TGTGCCAGCAGCTCCCCCCAGGGGAGAAGCTCCTACAATGAGCAGTTCTTC.

The rearrangement joins TRBV11-2 to TRBJ1-2; D may be TRBD1 (6 bases). CDR1 SGHAT and CDR2 FQNNGV come from the germline V gene. The CDR3 extends over 19 amino acids. Trimming pared 5 bases from V and 3 bases from J, leaving 28 bases between. The CDR3 DNA sequence: TGTGCCAGCAGCAGAAACATAGGGGCGTTCTCGGACAGCGACTATGGCTACACCTTC. Its protein product is CASSRNIGAFSDSDYGYTF.

The chain employs TRBV27 and TRBJ1-1; D possibly corresponds to TRBD1 (6 bases). This CDR3 spans 15 amino acids. The germline V and J ends were trimmed by 6 bases and 10 bases, with 24 bases remaining between them. Per the germline V gene, CDR1 is MNHEY and CDR2 is SMNVEV (reference sequence). The CDR3 bases are TGTGCCAGCAGAATTAACAGGGACGACAACCCACGAGCTTTCTTT. This codes for CASRINRDDNPRAFF.

The chain uses TRBV6-5 and TRBJ2-2; 9 bases agree with TRBD2. CDR1 is MNHEY and CDR2 is SVGAGI in the germline V gene. The ends lost 6 bases at V and 5 bases at J; junction bases unmatched: 7. The CDR3 totals 15 residues. The CDR3 nucleotides read TGTGCCAGCAGGACTCATACTAGCGGGACCGGGGAGCTGTTTTTT. This encodes CASRTHTSGTGELFF.

The chain combines TRBV6-5 with TRBJ1-1; 8 bases align to TRBD1. CDR3 length: 13 amino acids. With V trimmed by 6 bases and J by 4 bases, 4 bases remained unmatched. CDR1 and CDR2 (germline): MNHEY, SVGAGI. As DNA, the CDR3 is TGTGCCAGCAGCCTCACAGGGGGCACTGAAGCTTTCTTT. Amino acids: CASSLTGGTEAFF.

V and J are TRBV27 and TRBJ1-2; 9 positions agree with TRBD1. CDR3 size: 14 residues. With 5 bases clipped from V and 8 bases from J, the junction kept 9 bases outside the gene matches. Germline V gene sequence: CDR1 MNHEY, CDR2 SMNVEV (reference sequence). CDR3 sequence: CASSNGQGTRGYTF. The CDR3 DNA is TGTGCCAGCAGTAACGGACAGGGGACGAGGGGCTACACCTTC.

The chain uses TRBV28 and TRBJ2-7; 7 nucleotides align to TRBD1. Germline V gives CDR1 MDHEN, CDR2 SYDVKM. The CDR3 length is 15 residues. With 1 base clipped from V and 3 bases from J, the junction kept 6 bases outside the gene matches. The CDR3 nucleotides read TGTGCCAGCAGTTTATCGCCGAGACAGGGCTACGAGCAGTACTTC. Translation gives CASSLSPRQGYEQYF.

The rearrangement links TRBV6-6 to TRBJ1-1; no clear D. Germline CDR1 MNHNY, CDR2 SVGAGI (reference sequence). The CDR3 runs 13 residues. V was pared by 8 bases and J by 0 bases, with 10 bases between. DNA of the CDR3: TGTGCCAGCGCCCCAAACATGAACACTGAAGCTTTCTTT. This sequence encodes CASAPNMNTEAFF.